This T cell receptor beta chain was sequenced in a study of Ad26.COV2.S vaccination and SARS-CoV-2 variants (dated by TCRdb to about 2021). Study-wide context: The specificity and breadth of SARS-CoV-2-reactive T cell receptors after Ad26.COV2.S vaccination were assessed by TCRbeta repertoire sequencing. A total of some 30 samples were included in the TCR-sequenced set, comprising around 19 Ad26.COV2.S vaccine recipients, 5 placebo recipients and 8 SARS-CoV-2 convalescent individuals. Paper-wide results and their limitations: Non-spike TCR breadth was comparable between vaccine and placebo recipients, consistent with the vaccine containing only spike. After vaccination, spike-specific CD8+ and CD4+ T cell responses were reported to show substantial breadth. The authors noted that total T cell responses may have been underestimated by the TCR breadth and depth analyses. Spike-specific TCR breadth was higher in Ad26.COV2.S recipients than in placebo recipients (P = 0.0014).

Trimming at the junction amounts to 4 bases on V and 8 bases on J, and the germline ends lie 15 bases apart. The CDR3 runs 14 amino acids, cysteine and phenylalanine included. Only the CDR3 part of the read is kept: 42 bases, read in frame from the first base. Taken from the germline V gene, the CDR1 and CDR2 loops are SGHDT and YYEEEE. This sample's time point label indicates: individuals recovered from natural SARS-CoV-2 infection. With regard to this clone: This receptor's antigen is unknown. The sample holds no much larger clone one base away, and base qualities are not on file.

TCRbeta CDR3 regions were sequenced with the immunoSEQ Assay. After extraction, genomic DNA underwent amplification by bias-controlled multiplex PCR, followed by high-throughput sequencing. On the authors' methods: To quantify the absolute abundance of every unique TCRbeta CDR3 region, sequences were collapsed and filtered. T cell fraction was estimated by normalizing TCRbeta template counts to usable DNA, with usable DNA measured through amplification of reference genes found in all nucleated cells. Repertoire TCRs were annotated as SARS-CoV-2-specific when V gene, CDR3 amino acid sequence and J gene were exactly matched to a known reactive TCR set. The reference SARS-CoV-2 TCR set was derived from MIRA and filtered for enrichment in COVID-19-positive ImmuneCODE repertoires, a step that removed public or cross-reactive TCRs. Based on the MIRA antigens, annotated TCRs were further analysed at the level of specific ORF or position within ORF. Breadth was defined as the number of annotated unique rearrangements divided by the total number of unique productive rearrangements, and depth was defined as the summed frequency of the annotated unique rearrangements. Two-sided Wilcoxon rank-sum tests were applied when comparing TCR breadth between groups. Sourced from immuneACCESS, this table was stored by TCRdb with only in-frame sequences that have V and J called. A share of the clones is absent; for the studies checked, an unresolved V gene accounts for under half, and the remainder has no known explanation. The D gene and trimming were derived from the DNA, and the V and J assignments and clone size from that table. Across this sample there are more than 120,000 clones, with 86% seen only once. 4.5% to 6% of the sample is taken by the ten largest.

This clonotype originated in a human donor who had recovered from COVID-19. The sequenced sample was peripheral blood, obtained after recovery from COVID-19. The chain couples TRBV5-6 to TRBJ1-4, with a tentative D gene TRBD1 over 5 matching bases. The DNA reads TGTGCCAGCAGCGCTGGTGAGGGGAGGGAAAAACTGTTTTTT. It translates to CASSAGEGREKLFF.